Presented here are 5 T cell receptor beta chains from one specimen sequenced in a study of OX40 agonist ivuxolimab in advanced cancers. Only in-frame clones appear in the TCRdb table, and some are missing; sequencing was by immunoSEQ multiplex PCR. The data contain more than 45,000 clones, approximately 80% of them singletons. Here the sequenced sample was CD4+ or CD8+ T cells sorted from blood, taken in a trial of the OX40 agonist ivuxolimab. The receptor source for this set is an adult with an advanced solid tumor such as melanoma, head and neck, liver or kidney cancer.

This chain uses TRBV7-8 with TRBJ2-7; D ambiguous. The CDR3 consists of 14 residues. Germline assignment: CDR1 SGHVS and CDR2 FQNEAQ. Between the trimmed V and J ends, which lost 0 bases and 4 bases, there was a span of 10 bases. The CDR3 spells CASSLARLGYEQYF. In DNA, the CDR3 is TGTGCCAGCAGCTTAGCGCGATTGGGTTACGAGCAGTACTTC. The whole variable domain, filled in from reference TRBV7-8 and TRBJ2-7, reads GAGVSQSPRYKVAKRGQDVALRCDPISGHVSLFWYQQALGQGPEFLTYFQNEAQLDKSGLPSDRFFAERPEGSVSTLKIQRTQQEDSAVYLCASSLARLGYEQYFGPGTRLTVT.

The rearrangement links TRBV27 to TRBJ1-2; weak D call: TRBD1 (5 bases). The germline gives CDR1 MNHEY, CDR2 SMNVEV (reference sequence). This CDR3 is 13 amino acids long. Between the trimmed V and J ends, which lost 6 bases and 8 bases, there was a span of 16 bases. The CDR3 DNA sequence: TGTGCCAGCAGCCCGAGAGGGGTAGGAGGCTACACCTTC. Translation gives CASSPRGVGGYTF.

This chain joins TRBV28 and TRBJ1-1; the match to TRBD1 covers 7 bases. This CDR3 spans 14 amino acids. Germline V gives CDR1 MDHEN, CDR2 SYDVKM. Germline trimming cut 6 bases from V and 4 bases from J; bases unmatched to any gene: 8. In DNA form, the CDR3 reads TGTGCCAGCAGCCCGGGACAGTGGGGCACTGAAGCTTTCTTT. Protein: CASSPGQWGTEAFF.

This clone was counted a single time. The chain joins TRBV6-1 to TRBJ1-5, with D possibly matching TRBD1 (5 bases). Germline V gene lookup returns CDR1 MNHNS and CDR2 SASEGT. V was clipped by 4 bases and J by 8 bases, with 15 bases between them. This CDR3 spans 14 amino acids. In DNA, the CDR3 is TGTGCCAGCAGTGTTGAGCCAGGGCAGAAGCCCCAGCATTTT. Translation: CASSVEPGQKPQHF.

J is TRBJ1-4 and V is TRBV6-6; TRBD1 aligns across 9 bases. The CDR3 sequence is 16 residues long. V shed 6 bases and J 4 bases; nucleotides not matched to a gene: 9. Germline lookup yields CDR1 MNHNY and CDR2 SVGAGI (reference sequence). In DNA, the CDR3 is TGTGCCAGCAGCCGCCGGGACAGGGCTAGTAATGAAAAACTGTTTTTT. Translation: CASSRRDRASNEKLFF.